This record concerns one T cell receptor beta chain sequence. Treatment meaning: randomized to nivolumab then ipilimumab (arm A) or the reverse (arm B). No patient had prior DNA-damaging chemotherapy. Sorted cells were live CD3+CD8+, lacking CD19 and CD56, from PBMCs. Looked up from germline, CDR1 is GTSNPN and CDR2 is SVGIG (reference sequence). Trimming removed 0 bases from V and 8 bases from J, with 11 bases in between. The CDR3 runs to 13 residues. The data were taken from a study of sequential checkpoint blockade in melanoma. Overall study: Patients were randomized 1:1 to nivolumab-then-ipilimumab or ipilimumab-then-nivolumab first-line. Both treatment sequences were followed by maintenance nivolumab.

Using immunoSEQ multiplex PCR, the repertoire was profiled, and TCRdb retains in-frame clones only, with some absent. The profile shows 40,000 or so clones, 75% to 90% of them singletons. The chain uses TRBV30 and TRBJ2-1; D is undetermined. Material: CD8+ T cells sorted from blood (inferred from file names), obtained from a patient given nivolumab and ipilimumab in sequence. This TCR came from a human donor with melanoma. The DNA of the CDR3 is TGTGCCTGGAGTGTACTCGCGAGCGATGAGCAGTTCTTC. It codes for CAWSVLASDEQFF.